This TCR beta chain was retrieved from a study of T cells in Graves' hyperthyroidism and ophthalmopathy. Whole-study results and caveats: Ophthalmopathy stood apart from stable hyperthyroidism in a 13 V-J model. The majority of expanded thyroid clonotypes above 0.001 also appeared in blood.

There were TCR beta CDR3 regions amplified from RNA transcripts. A set of HTBI primers served as the primers for a first-round RT-PCR of the TCR CDR3. TCRdb analysed the multiplex PCR reads with MiXCR anew, one entry per CDR3 protein. The sample shows about 400,000 distinct CDR3 sequences, 15% of them seen only once. As for this clonotype: As yet, its antigen is unknown.

This receptor was identified in a woman younger than 45 with Graves' hyperthyroidism. Sequenced: blood.

The CDR3 reads CASSADAGADEQYF. The CDR3 bases are TGTGCCAGCAGCGCCGACGCAGGGGCGGATGAGCAGTACTTC. The gene calls are TRBV6-2 or TRBV6-3 and TRBJ2-7; TRBD1 might be the D (6 bases). The length of the CDR3 is 14 residues. V was trimmed by 6 bases and J by 7 bases, leaving 19 bases between them. CDR1 is MNHEY, CDR2 SVGEGT, per germline.